The rows below give T cell receptor beta chains drawn from one sample of a study of immune evolution from preneoplasia to lung adenocarcinoma. Profiled with immunoSEQ multiplex PCR; TCRdb holds only in-frame clones, not every one. The sample records about 6,300 clones, roughly 79% being singletons. Material: FFPE adjacent normal lung tissue. The receptors derive from a donor older than 65 with lung adenocarcinoma. The CDR3 runs from the conserved cysteine through the conserved F or W. Each record gives: J gene, D gene, clone size, CDR3 length, V gene, CDR3 DNA, CDR3 protein. A D gene is named only where the DNA matches it firmly. Clone size is shown for a subset of rows, as once, few, many or a class of expanded clone.

TRBJ2-2,.,once,14,TRBV7-9,TGTGCCAGCAGCCTTCACTGGGGCACCGGGGAGCTGTTTTTT,CASSLHWGTGELFF
TRBJ2-7,TRBD2,.,14,TRBV5-1,TGCGCCAGCAGCTTGGCGGGGGGCTCCTACGAGCAGTACTTC,CASSLAGGSYEQYF
TRBJ2-7,.,once,10,TRBV20-1,TGCAGTGCCAGATACTACGAGCAGTACTTC,CSARYYEQYF
TRBJ1-1,.,.,12,TRBV27,TGTGCCAGCAGGACCGCTAACACTGAAGCTTTCTTT,CASRTANTEAFF
TRBJ2-7,TRBD1,.,14,TRBV5-1,TGCGCCAGCAGCTTGGGGCAGGGGGTGAGGGAGCAGTACTTC,CASSLGQGVREQYF
TRBJ2-5,.,.,13,TRBV27,TGTGCCAGCAGTTCCAAAACGGGAGAGACCCAGTACTTC,CASSSKTGETQYF
TRBJ1-1,TRBD1,.,13,TRBV9,TGTGCCAGCAGCGTGTTGGGGACAGGGGAAGCTTTCTTT,CASSVLGTGEAFF
TRBJ2-5,TRBD1,few,16,TRBV5-4,TGTGCCAGCAGCTCCGGAACTAGGGGGCGCAGGGAGACCCAGTACTTC,CASSSGTRGRRETQYF
TRBJ1-2,TRBD1,medium-sized,16,TRBV12-5,TGTGCTAGTGGTTTGCCCCCGGGACAGCCTAACTATGGCTACACCTTC,CASGLPPGQPNYGYTF
TRBJ2-3,.,.,15,TRBV4-1,TGCGCCAGCAAAACTCCGGGACTCCCCCGAGATACGCAGTATTTT,CASKTPGLPRDTQYF
TRBJ2-7,.,.,14,TRBV9,TGTGCCAGCAGCGGACGGGACGGCCCATACGAGCAGTACTTC,CASSGRDGPYEQYF
TRBJ1-2,.,.,12,TRBV28,TGTGCCAGCAGCCTGGACGGCTATGGCTACACCTTC,CASSLDGYGYTF
TRBJ1-4,TRBD1,.,15,TRBV4-1,TGCGCCAGCAGCCAAGATTGGGGACAGCGGTCAAAACTGTTTTTT,CASSQDWGQRSKLFF
TRBJ2-1,.,few,12,TRBV30,TGTGCCTGGGGGGAATTGGGTAATGAGCAGTTCTTC,CAWGELGNEQFF
TRBJ2-7,TRBD2,once,16,TRBV5-1,TGCGCCAGCAGCTCTGCGGGACTAGCGGGGACCTACGAGCAGTACTTC,CASSSAGLAGTYEQYF
TRBJ1-6,.,.,12,TRBV6-6,TGTGCCGGCCGACGGGACAATTCACCCCTCCACTTT,CAGRRDNSPLHF
TRBJ1-3,TRBD1,.,15,TRBV7-2,TGTGCCAGCAGCTTGACAGGGGATTCTGGAAACACCATATATTTT,CASSLTGDSGNTIYF
TRBJ1-2,TRBD1,.,17,TRBV14,TGTGCCAGCAGCCAATACGGGACAGAGGACATTATCTATGGCTACACCTTC,CASSQYGTEDIIYGYTF
TRBJ2-7,.,.,11,TRBV10-3,TGTGCCGTCTCAGGTGCCGACGAGCAGTACTTC,CAVSGADEQYF
TRBJ1-6,.,.,11,TRBV11-1,TGTGCCAGCTCGGATAATTCACCCCTCCACTTT,CASSDNSPLHF
TRBJ1-5,TRBD1,.,17,TRBV7-8,TGTGCCAGCAGCTTTAATCAGGGGGCTGGGGGGGATCAGCCCCAGCATTTT,CASSFNQGAGGDQPQHF
TRBJ2-7,.,.,14,TRBV4-1,TGCGCCAGCAGCCCCTCGGCGACCTCCTACGAGCAGTACTTC,CASSPSATSYEQYF
TRBJ1-1,.,once,13,TRBV6-4,TGTGCCAGCAAACAGACTCTGAACACTGAAGCTTTCTTT,CASKQTLNTEAFF
TRBJ1-1,.,.,14,TRBV28,TGTGCCAGCAGTTTTGACAGTTTGAACACTGAAGCTTTCTTT,CASSFDSLNTEAFF
TRBJ1-5,.,.,15,TRBV6-4,TGTGCCAGCAGTGAACAGGGAGGAGACAATCAGCCCCAGCATTTT,CASSEQGGDNQPQHF
TRBJ1-4,TRBD1,.,16,TRBV7-2,TGTGCCAGCGCCCGGGACAGGGCCCGCGTGGGTGAAAAACTGTTTTTT,CASARDRARVGEKLFF
TRBJ2-3,.,large,14,TRBV6-6,TGTGCCAGCAGTTACTCTTCCGCCACAGATACGCAGTATTTT,CASSYSSATDTQYF
TRBJ2-7,.,.,11,TRBV29-1,TGCAGCGTTGAAGCGGCCTACGAGCAGTACTTC,CSVEAAYEQYF
TRBJ1-2,.,.,10,TRBV20-1,TGCAGTGCGTGGATGGATAGCTACACCTTC,CSAWMDSYTF
TRBJ1-1,.,.,15,TRBV29-1,TGCAGCGTTGAAGGTGGTTCGCCAAGGGGTTCGAAAGCTTTCTTT,CSVEGGSPRGSKAFF
TRBJ1-5,.,.,13,TRBV28,TGTGCCAGCACCACACAGAGAAATCAGCCCCAGCATTTT,CASTTQRNQPQHF
TRBJ2-2,.,once,14,TRBV15,TGTGCCACCAGCAGAGTCGGTGTGACCGGGGAGCTGTTTTTT,CATSRVGVTGELFF
TRBJ1-5,.,.,17,TRBV23-1,TGCGCCAGCAGTCAGCCTCAGGGGATAGAGAGCAATCAGCCCCAGCATTTT,CASSQPQGIESNQPQHF
TRBJ2-2,.,large,14,TRBV7-3,TGTGCCAGCAGCTTAGATGGGCGCACCGGGGAGCTGTTTTTT,CASSLDGRTGELFF
TRBJ2-1,.,.,14,TRBV29-1,TGCAGCGTTGGTCATACCGGCTCCTACAATGAGCAGTTCTTC,CSVGHTGSYNEQFF
TRBJ2-7,TRBD2,.,15,TRBV7-6,TGTGCCAGCAGCTTAGTTCGGGGACTAGCGGGGATCCTGTACTTC,CASSLVRGLAGILYF
TRBJ2-5,.,.,13,TRBV7-6,TGTGCCAGCAGCGCGGGACCTCAGGAGACCCAGTACTTC,CASSAGPQETQYF
TRBJ2-3,.,.,14,TRBV2,TGTGCCAGACAGGGTCTGAAGGGAACAGATACGCAGTATTTT,CARQGLKGTDTQYF
TRBJ2-1,TRBD2,.,15,TRBV5-1,TGCGCCAGCAGCTCGACTAGCGGGTCCTACAATGAGCAGTTCTTC,CASSSTSGSYNEQFF
TRBJ1-1,TRBD1,.,15,TRBV18,TGTGCCAGCTCACCACCGACAGGGGCTGCCACTGAAGCTTTCTTT,CASSPPTGAATEAFF
TRBJ1-2,TRBD1,medium-sized,15,TRBV27,TGTGCCAGCAGTCCCCCGGGACAGGCACTATGGGGCTACACCTTC,CASSPPGQALWGYTF
TRBJ2-7,.,.,14,TRBV30,TGTGCCTGGAGTGTATCGGGCAGGGGCTACGAGCAGTACTTC,CAWSVSGRGYEQYF
TRBJ1-1,.,once,9,TRBV6-1,TGTGCCAGCAGTGATCCTGCTTTCTTT,CASSDPAFF
TRBJ1-2,TRBD1,.,13,TRBV5-5,TGTGCCAGCAGCACAGGGGGCGGAGATGGCTACACCTTC,CASSTGGGDGYTF
TRBJ2-2,.,.,13,TRBV30,TGTGCCTGGAGTACCGGTGACACCGGGGAGCTGTTTTTT,CAWSTGDTGELFF
TRBJ1-5,TRBD1,.,18,TRBV30,TGTGCCTGGAGTGTACAGGGGAGTGGGGGATTCGGCAATCAGCCCCAGCATTTT,CAWSVQGSGGFGNQPQHF
TRBJ2-3,.,medium-sized,12,TRBV12-5,TGTGCTAGTGGCAAAGAGGCTGATACGCAGTATTTT,CASGKEADTQYF
TRBJ2-5,.,few,14,TRBV11-2,TGTGCCAGCAGCTCTCGACAAGTACAAGAGACCCAGTACTTC,CASSSRQVQETQYF
TRBJ1-1,.,.,13,TRBV2,TGTGCCACCAAATGGTCAGGGGCCGCTGAAGCTTTCTTT,CATKWSGAAEAFF
TRBJ2-7,.,.,13,TRBV28,TGTGCCAGCAGTAGGCCAGCCCTCTACGAGCAGTACTTC,CASSRPALYEQYF
TRBJ2-7,.,.,15,TRBV5-6,TGTGCCAGCAGCAGGGGCAGGGGTTTGTTCTACGAGCAGTACTTC,CASSRGRGLFYEQYF
TRBJ1-2,TRBD1,once,15,TRBV18,TGTGCCAGCTCGGACTCCGGGACAGCGAACTATGGCTACACCTTC,CASSDSGTANYGYTF
TRBJ2-3,TRBD2,.,15,TRBV27,TGTGCCAGCAGCGATCGCGGGGGGGCGAGAGATACGCAGTATTTT,CASSDRGGARDTQYF
TRBJ1-1,TRBD1,few,13,TRBV18,TGTGCCAGCTCAAGGGACAGCTACACTGAAGCTTTCTTT,CASSRDSYTEAFF